The source of this T cell receptor (beta chain) is a study of T cells in localized non-small cell lung cancer (dated by TCRdb to between 2020 and 2021). A note on the overall study: Comparing tumors with uninvolved tumor-adjacent lungs, the study looked at the T cell repertoires of approximately 240 patients with early-stage NSCLC. NSCLC patients had a mean age of around 70 years, and fewer than 150 were male and about 110 female. The cohort was made up of around 240 treatment-naive NSCLC patients whose localized lung tumors had been resected. Overall study results and their limits: Because multi-region tumor sequencing was not performed, intratumor heterogeneity could not be ruled out. Since the design was exploratory, TCR variables were selected using unadjusted p-values with no false-discovery rate correction. A median of around 50 of the top 100 tumor clones were detected in paired uninvolved adjacent lung, and under 30 of these tumor clones were also found among the top 100 clones of the paired uninvolved adjacent lung. The highest T cell clonality was observed in uninvolved tumor-adjacent lung, where clonality exceeded that of tumor, suggesting that antigenic responses were more focused in uninvolved tumor-adjacent lung. Longer overall survival was associated with higher T cell density in blood, whereas shorter survival was associated with higher clonality in adjacent lung.

Relative to germline, V is missing 4 bases and J is missing 1 base, with 4 bases of the junction outside any gene match. Including the terminal cysteine and phenylalanine, the CDR3 comprises 14 residues. This entry keeps only the CDR3 DNA: 42 bases, framed from base 1. CDR1 and CDR2 were assigned from the germline V gene as SGDLS and YYNGEE. TCR beta CDR3 regions were sequenced from DNA using the immunoSEQ Assay. On the authors' methods: To compute T cell density, TCR beta template counts were normalized to usable DNA, which was estimated by amplifying housekeeping genes. Using the preseqR package, richness was estimated by extrapolating to 120,000 templates for tissue samples and 400,000 templates for PBMC samples. Clonality was taken to be one minus Pielou's evenness. Tissue-enriched TCRs were identified through differential abundance testing performed on productive amino-acid clonotypes, with a minimum total count of 5 and an alpha of 0.1. The Jaccard Index and the Morisita Overlap Index were used to quantify repertoire overlap between compartments. GLIPH clustered TCR beta CDR3s with public tetramer-defined viral CDR3s; viral motifs required at least three viral sequences plus V-gene enrichment. TCRdb holds this immuneACCESS table with in-frame rearrangements only. Some clones are missing; in checked studies, unresolved V genes explain under half, and the rest has no known cause. That table gives V, J and clone size, and the DNA gave D and trimming. This sample holds 800 or so clones; roughly 35% were observed only once. The ten top clones hold 10% to 15% of the sample.

This clone counts as large (0.1 to 1%). Its antigen is not yet known. Qualities for individual bases were not recorded, and no much larger clone is one base off. Uninvolved adjacent lung was obtained at least 2 cm from the tumor margin, and the absence of atypia was confirmed by two independent pathologists. At diagnosis, peripheral blood, uninvolved tumor-adjacent lung and tumor were collected and stored as a combination of fresh-frozen and FFPE material. The chain uses TRBV9 and TRBJ1-1; 7 central bases correspond to TRBD1. This receptor was taken from a male donor aged 60 or over with stage II lung adenocarcinoma. The sample consisted of normal lung tissue next to the tumor, taken before any cancer treatment. The nucleotide sequence is TGTGCCAGCAGCACGACAGGGTCGAACACTGAAGCTTTCTTT. This gives the protein CASSTTGSNTEAFF.